The 26 T cell receptor beta chains reported below all come from one sample, sequenced in a study of beta chain features in type 1 diabetes. Every bit of the isolated RNA underwent reverse transcription, so sequencing read expressed TCRB transcripts. Clones were read by immunoSEQ multiplex PCR, and TCRdb kept only the in-frame ones, dropping some. The repertoire holds a few hundred thousand clones, with over 11% as singletons. Sequencing was carried out using naive CD4+ T cells from blood. The receptors here all came from a man younger than 40 in good health.

This clone was counted only a few times. The chain recombines TRBV14 with TRBJ2-7, with unresolved D. Germline CDR1 reads SGHDN; CDR2 reads FVKESK. The CDR3 has 14 amino acids. V was clipped by 1 base and J by 6 bases, with 13 bases between them. The CDR3 sequence is CASSQGSLESEQYV. For the CDR3, the DNA is TGTGCCAGCAGCCAAGGATCCCTCGAGAGCGAGCAGTACGTC.

This chain connects TRBV6-5 to TRBJ2-3; TRBD1 might be the D (5 bases). Germline loops: CDR1 MNHEY, CDR2 SVGAGI. The V and J ends lost 4 bases and 8 bases respectively, with 22 bases between them. CDR3 length: 16 amino acids. CDR3 sequence reads: CASSSRTTMGHVTQYF. The CDR3 region has the DNA TGTGCCAGCAGTTCGAGGACCACCATGGGGCATGTTACGCAGTATTTT.

Many counts were recorded for this clone. The V call is TRBV10-3, the J call TRBJ2-3; D ambiguous. Germline V gene lookup returns CDR1 ENHRY and CDR2 SYGVKD. The CDR3 contains 15 residues. The V end lost 4 bases, the J end lost 1 base, and 12 bases lay between the germline ends. CDR3 nucleotide sequence: TGTGCCATCAGTGGCTGGGATCAGGGCACAGATACGCAGTATTTT. This codes for CAISGWDQGTDTQYF.

This chain connects TRBV29-1 to TRBJ2-7; D perhaps matches TRBD1 (5 bases). V was pared by 4 bases and J by 4 bases, with 17 bases between. Germline V CDR1 and CDR2: SQVTM, ANQGSEA. The CDR3 is 14 amino acids. Here the CDR3 DNA reads TGCAGCGTTGCTGACAGCCACCGATTATACGAGCAGTACTTC. Its protein product is CSVADSHRLYEQYF.

This clone turned up a few times. The chain couples TRBV2 to TRBJ1-4; no definite D call. CDR1 and CDR2 (germline): SNHLY, FYNNEI. CDR3 length equals 13 residues. V was shortened by 8 bases and J by 7 bases, with 14 bases between the two germline ends. CDR3 nucleotides: TGTGCCAGCGGAACCGCGTGGGGTGAAAAACTGTTTTTT. Amino acids: CASGTAWGEKLFF.

This clone was picked up a small number of times. This chain uses TRBV29-1 with TRBJ2-1; tentative D call: TRBD2 (6 bases). The V end was cut by 7 bases, the J end by 3 bases, with 7 bases between. Germline V gene lookup returns CDR1 SQVTM and CDR2 ANQGSEA. The CDR3 is made up of 11 amino acids. The CDR3 nucleotides read TGCAGCGGGGGGGACTACAATGAGCAGTTCTTC. Translation gives CSGGDYNEQFF.

This clone was recorded a few times. The J gene is TRBJ1-1, the V gene TRBV10-3; possibly TRBD1 for D (6 bases). Germline V gene data show CDR1 as ENHRY and CDR2 as SYGVKD. The CDR3 extends over 14 amino acids. The V gene lost 6 bases and the J gene lost 6 bases, with 17 bases spanning the gap. CDR3 DNA sequence: TGTGCCATCAGGGCGACAGGTGATAGCGCTGAAGCTTTCTTT. It translates to CAIRATGDSAEAFF.

The sample holds a few counts of this clone. The rearrangement joins TRBV15 to TRBJ1-5; D unresolved. The CDR3 extends over 13 amino acids. Trimming left V 5 bases short and J 7 bases short, with 12 bases between. CDR1 is LNHNV, CDR2 YYDKDF, per germline (reference sequence). In DNA, the CDR3 is TGTGCCACCAGCGTAGGGATTCGGCAGCCCCAGCATTTT. This codes for CATSVGIRQPQHF.

The chain employs TRBV6-5 and TRBJ1-2; no firm D call. V shed 5 bases and J shed 8 bases, with 12 bases lying between them. Germline V gives CDR1 MNHEY, CDR2 SVGAGI. The CDR3 runs 12 residues. The CDR3 DNA is TGTGCCAGCAGTACCGCAGGTTTAGGCTACACCTTC. Amino acids: CASSTAGLGYTF.

The gene calls are TRBV30 and TRBJ2-2; 7 positions agree with TRBD2. V lost 4 bases and J lost 0; bases outside the gene matches: 14. The CDR3 is 18 residues long. Germline assignment: CDR1 GTSNPN and CDR2 SVGIG (reference sequence). CDR3 region: CAWNGRGGSTPNTGELFF. CDR3 bases: TGTGCCTGGAACGGTCGGGGCGGGAGTACCCCGAACACCGGGGAGCTGTTTTTT.

The chain joins TRBV5-4 to TRBJ2-2, with TRBD2 identical over 16 bases. Germline CDR1 reads SGHNT; CDR2 reads YYREEE (reference sequence). The CDR3 is 16 residues long. Trimming cost V 4 bases and J 10 bases; bases outside gene matches: 7. CDR3 nucleotide sequence: TGTGCCAGCAGCGCAGGGACTAGCGGGGGGGCCGTGGAGCTGTTTTTT. Translated: CASSAGTSGGAVELFF.

This clone appeared a few times. For the CDR3, the DNA is TGTGCCAGCTCACTCGCCGGGACGGAGGACGAGCAGTACTTC. Residues: CASSLAGTEDEQYF. V and J are TRBV18 and TRBJ2-7; perhaps D is TRBD1 or TRBD2 (5 bases each). This CDR3 has 14 amino acids. V was trimmed by 4 bases and J by 5 bases, leaving 15 bases between them. Germline V gene data show CDR1 as KGHSH and CDR2 as LQKENI.

V usage is TRBV5-6 and J usage is TRBJ2-7; a possible D gene is TRBD1 (5 bases). Germline V gene sequence: CDR1 SGHDT, CDR2 YYEEEE. V lost 4 bases, J lost 3 bases, and 11 bases lay in between. This CDR3 comprises 13 residues. CDR3 DNA: TGTGCCAGCAGCCTAGGACAAAACTACGAGCAGTACGTC. Protein: CASSLGQNYEQYV.

This clone was detected a few times. The chain joins TRBV7-6 to TRBJ2-7; D could derive from TRBD1 or TRBD2 (6 bases each). Trimming cost V 6 bases and J 2 bases, with 14 bases left between them. Germline CDR1 reads SGHVS; CDR2 reads FNYEAQ. This CDR3 contains 14 residues. The CDR3 DNA reads TGTGCCAGCAGTAAGGGGGGCCGGACCTACGAGCAGTACGTC. It specifies CASSKGGRTYEQYV.

This clone showed up just a few times. J is TRBJ2-1 and V is TRBV7-9; TRBD2 is a possible D gene (5 bases). CDR3 size: 13 residues. Germline CDR1 and CDR2: SEHNR and FQNEAQ (reference sequence). The germline V and J ends were trimmed by 5 bases and 0 bases, with 5 bases remaining between them. The CDR3 sequence is CASSGLSYNEQFF. CDR3 in DNA: TGTGCCAGCAGCGGACTCTCCTACAATGAGCAGTTCTTC.

This rearrangement joins TRBV6-6 to TRBJ2-7, with D unresolved. This CDR3 region has 13 residues. V dropped 6 bases and J dropped 0 bases, with 9 bases sitting between them. Germline CDR1 MNHNY, CDR2 SVGAGI (reference sequence). The DNA of the CDR3 is TGTGCCAGCAGCCGGGCGAACTCCTACGAGCAGTACTTC. Translating it yields CASSRANSYEQYF.

This chain joins TRBV7-2 and TRBJ1-1; the D is unclear. Between the trimmed V and J ends, which lost 8 bases and 3 bases, there was a span of 7 bases. Germline V gene sequence: CDR1 SGHTA, CDR2 FQGNSA. The CDR3 covers 11 residues. CDR3 sequence reads: CASQLYTEAFF. In DNA form, the CDR3 reads TGTGCCAGCCAACTGTACACTGAAGCTTTCTTT.

The gene calls are TRBV4-3 and TRBJ2-1; D assignment may be TRBD1 or TRBD2 (7 bases each). V was cut by 0 bases and J by 8 bases, with 26 bases left in between. CDR1 and CDR2 from the germline V gene are LGHNA and YSLEER. This CDR3 spans 19 amino acids. This chain's CDR3 is CASSQDHRGGTNLLDEQFF. CDR3 bases: TGCGCCAGCAGCCAAGATCACAGGGGAGGGACCAACCTGTTGGATGAGCAGTTCTTC.

This clone showed up just a few times. The V call is TRBV11-3, the J call TRBJ1-2; D is uncertain. Germline V gene data show CDR1 as SGHNT and CDR2 as YENEEA. Trimming shortened V by 0 bases and J by 6 bases, and 5 bases separated the two germline ends. This CDR3 is 12 amino acids long. The CDR3 region has the DNA TGTGCCAGCAGCTTAGAAGGAGATGGCTACACCTTC. Its translation is CASSLEGDGYTF.

This rearrangement joins TRBV27 to TRBJ2-7, with 7 bases that match TRBD2. Germline values: CDR1 MNHEY, CDR2 SMNVEV (reference sequence). The V gene end was trimmed by 6 bases and the J gene end by 6 bases; junction bases not matched to a gene: 14. CDR3 size: 15 residues. Here the CDR3 reads CASRAELASAREQYV. The CDR3 DNA follows: TGTGCCAGCAGAGCTGAACTAGCGAGTGCCCGCGAGCAGTACGTC.

A few counts support this clone. The V call is TRBV10-3, the J call TRBJ2-1; 8 bases fit TRBD2. Germline V lookup: CDR1 ENHRY, CDR2 SYGVKD. This CDR3 region has 14 residues. Unmatched junction bases numbered 3, after V lost 4 bases and J lost 4 bases. CDR3 in DNA: TGTGCCATCAGTGGTAGCGGGGCATACAATGAGCAGTTCTTC. This sequence encodes CAISGSGAYNEQFF.

CDR3 loop: CSGRPGTVIQETQYF. CDR3 nucleotide sequence: TGCAGCGGCCGTCCCGGGACTGTTATACAAGAGACCCAGTACTTC. The V and J genes are TRBV29-1 and TRBJ2-5; tentatively, D is TRBD2 (6 bases). The CDR3 is 15 amino acids. V was pared by 7 bases and J by 2 bases, with 20 bases between. CDR1 and CDR2 (germline): SQVTM, ANQGSEA.

This clone has only a few counts. The rearrangement uses TRBV5-4 and TRBJ2-3; no clear D. Germline V lookup: CDR1 SGHNT, CDR2 YYREEE (reference sequence). V lost 0 bases to trimming and J lost 6 bases, with 8 bases between them. The CDR3 runs to 13 residues. The CDR3 loop reads CASSLALGDTQYF. CDR3 bases: TGTGCCAGCAGCTTGGCCCTTGGTGATACGCAGTATTTT. The whole variable domain, filled in from reference TRBV5-4 and TRBJ2-3, reads ETGVTQSPTHLIKTRGQQVTLRCSSQSGHNTVSWYQQALGQGPQFIFQYYREEENGRGNFPPRFSGLQFPNYSSELNVNALELDDSALYLCASSLALGDTQYFGPGTRLTVL.

This clone was counted a few times. V gene TRBV7-2 combines with J gene TRBJ1-2; D is possibly TRBD1 (5 bases). This CDR3 is 12 amino acids long. CDR1 SGHTA and CDR2 FQGNSA come from the germline V gene. V was shortened by 5 bases and J by 4 bases, with 8 bases between the two germline ends. In nucleotides, the CDR3 is TGTGCCAGCAGCAGCGGGGGCTATGGCTACACCTTC. Translated, it gives CASSSGGYGYTF.

This chain joins TRBV19 and TRBJ2-2; D unclear. With 6 bases removed from V and 4 bases from J, the gap between germline ends came to 12 bases. This CDR3 is built from 14 residues. Germline assignment: CDR1 LNHDA and CDR2 SQIVND (reference sequence). This CDR3 is CASSLVAPTGELFF. The CDR3 nucleotides are TGTGCCAGTAGCCTGGTAGCTCCCACCGGGGAGCTGTTTTTT.

A single count supports this clone. The gene calls are TRBV27 and TRBJ2-5; 8 bases map to TRBD1. The V and J ends lost 6 bases and 5 bases, in that order; junction bases with no gene match: 11. This CDR3 has 15 amino acids. Germline lookup yields CDR1 MNHEY and CDR2 SMNVEV (reference sequence). As DNA, the CDR3 is TGTGCCAGCAGGGACTTGGACAGGGTCGGGGAGACCCAGTACTTC. It translates to CASRDLDRVGETQYF.